The sequence of this T cell receptor beta chain was determined in a study of memory CD4+ T cells and cytomegalovirus serostatus. General observations from the study: The CMV-associated TCR signature appears largely within the CD4+ memory repertoire.

Original processing methods: After removing out-of-frame reads, around 2 million distinct TCRbeta sequences remained. The repertoire was sequenced with immunoSEQ multiplex PCR; TCRdb's copy has only in-frame clones and lacks some. The V and J calls and clone size are taken from that table; D and trimming were inferred from the DNA. Of about 57,000 clones listed, more than 60% are singletons. The CDR3 sequence is 16 residues long. From germline, CDR1 is SQVTM and CDR2 ANQGSEA. Trimming removed 2 bases from V and 0 bases from J, with 16 bases in between. The sort gate was single viable CD3+CD4+CD8-CD45RO+ cells for memory CD4+ T cells. In regard to this clone: Antigen unknown.

The sequenced material came from memory CD4+ T cells from blood. The sequence was collected from an adult in good health and CMV-seronegative. The rearrangement uses TRBV29-1 and TRBJ1-2; D is undetermined. In DNA form, the CDR3 reads TGCAGCGTTGAAAGTGGGATCGGGTTCTCTAACTATGGCTACACCTTC. Translating gives CSVESGIGFSNYGYTF.